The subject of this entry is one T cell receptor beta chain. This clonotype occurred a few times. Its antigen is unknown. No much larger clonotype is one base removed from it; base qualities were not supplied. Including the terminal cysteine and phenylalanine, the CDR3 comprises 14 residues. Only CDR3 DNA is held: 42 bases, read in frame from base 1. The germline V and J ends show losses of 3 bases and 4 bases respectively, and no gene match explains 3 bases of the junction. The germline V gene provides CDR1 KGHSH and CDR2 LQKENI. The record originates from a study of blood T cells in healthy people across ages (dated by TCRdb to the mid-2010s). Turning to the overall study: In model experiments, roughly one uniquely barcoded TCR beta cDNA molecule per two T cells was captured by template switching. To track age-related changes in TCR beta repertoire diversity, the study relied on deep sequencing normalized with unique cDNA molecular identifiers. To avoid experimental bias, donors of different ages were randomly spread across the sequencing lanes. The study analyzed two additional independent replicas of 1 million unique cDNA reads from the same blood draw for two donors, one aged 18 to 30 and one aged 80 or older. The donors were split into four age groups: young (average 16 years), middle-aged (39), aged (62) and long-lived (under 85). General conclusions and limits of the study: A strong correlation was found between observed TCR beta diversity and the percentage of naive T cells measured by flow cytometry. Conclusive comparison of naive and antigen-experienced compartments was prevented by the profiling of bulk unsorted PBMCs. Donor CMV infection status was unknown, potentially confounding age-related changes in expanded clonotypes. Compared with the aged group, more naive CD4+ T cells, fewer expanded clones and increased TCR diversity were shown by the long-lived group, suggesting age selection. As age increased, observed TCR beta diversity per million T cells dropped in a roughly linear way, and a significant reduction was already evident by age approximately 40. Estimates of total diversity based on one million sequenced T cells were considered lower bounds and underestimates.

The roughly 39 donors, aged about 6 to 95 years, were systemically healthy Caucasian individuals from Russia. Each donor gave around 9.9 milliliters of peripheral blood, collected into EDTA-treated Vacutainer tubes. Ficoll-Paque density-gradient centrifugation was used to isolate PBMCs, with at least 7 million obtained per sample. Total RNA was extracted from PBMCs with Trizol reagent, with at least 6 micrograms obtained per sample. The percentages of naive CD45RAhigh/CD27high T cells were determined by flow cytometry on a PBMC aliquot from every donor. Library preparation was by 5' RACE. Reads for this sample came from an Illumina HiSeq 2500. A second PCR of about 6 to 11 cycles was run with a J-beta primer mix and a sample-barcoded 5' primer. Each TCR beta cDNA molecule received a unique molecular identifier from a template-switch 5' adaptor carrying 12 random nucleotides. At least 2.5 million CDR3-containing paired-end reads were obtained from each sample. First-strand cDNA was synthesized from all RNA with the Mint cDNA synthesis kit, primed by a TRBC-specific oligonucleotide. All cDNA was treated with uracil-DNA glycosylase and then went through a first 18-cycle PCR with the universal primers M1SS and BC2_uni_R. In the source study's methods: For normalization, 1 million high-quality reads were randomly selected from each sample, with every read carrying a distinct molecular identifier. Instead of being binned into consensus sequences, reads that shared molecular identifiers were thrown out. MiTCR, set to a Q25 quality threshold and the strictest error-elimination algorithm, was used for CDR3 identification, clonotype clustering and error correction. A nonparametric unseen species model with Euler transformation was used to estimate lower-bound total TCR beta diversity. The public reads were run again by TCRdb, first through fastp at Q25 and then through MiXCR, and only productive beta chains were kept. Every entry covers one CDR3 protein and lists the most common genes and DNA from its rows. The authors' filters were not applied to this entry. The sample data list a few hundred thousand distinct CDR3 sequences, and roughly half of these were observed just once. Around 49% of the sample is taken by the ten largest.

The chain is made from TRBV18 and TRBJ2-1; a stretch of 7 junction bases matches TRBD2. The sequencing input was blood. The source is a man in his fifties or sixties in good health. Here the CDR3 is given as CASSPTGGYNEQFF. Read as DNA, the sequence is TGTGCCAGCTCACCGACCGGGGGGTACAATGAGCAGTTCTTC.